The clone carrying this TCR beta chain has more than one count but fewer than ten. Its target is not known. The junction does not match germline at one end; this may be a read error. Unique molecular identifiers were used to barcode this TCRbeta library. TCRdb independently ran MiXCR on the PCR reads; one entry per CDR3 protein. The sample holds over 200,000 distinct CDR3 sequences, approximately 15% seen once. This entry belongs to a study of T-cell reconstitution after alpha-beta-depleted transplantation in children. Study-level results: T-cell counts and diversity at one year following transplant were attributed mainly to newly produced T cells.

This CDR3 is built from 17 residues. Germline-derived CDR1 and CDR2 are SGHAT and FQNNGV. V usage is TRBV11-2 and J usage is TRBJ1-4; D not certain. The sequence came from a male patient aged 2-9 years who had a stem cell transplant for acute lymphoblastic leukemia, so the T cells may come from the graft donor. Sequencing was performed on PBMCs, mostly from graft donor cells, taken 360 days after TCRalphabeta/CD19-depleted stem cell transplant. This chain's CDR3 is CASSLDLAGLGLEKLFF. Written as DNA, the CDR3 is TGTGCCAGCAGCCTAGACCTAGCTGGGTTGGGTCTAGAAAAACTGTTTTTT.